This TCR beta chain was profiled in a study of OX40 agonist ivuxolimab in advanced cancers. This CDR3 contains 16 residues. Germline lookup yields CDR1 SGHNT and CDR2 YYREEE (reference sequence). V shed 4 bases and J shed 2 bases, with 13 bases lying between them. The protocol was immunoSEQ multiplex PCR, while the TCRdb copy is restricted to in-frame clones and leaves out a portion. The data hold 69,000 or so clones, with 80% to 90% observed a single time. Peripheral blood came from all dose cohorts at three timepoints. This sample comprised CD4+ or CD8+ T cells sorted from blood, obtained in a trial of the OX40 agonist ivuxolimab. This clonotype was sampled from an adult with an advanced solid tumor such as melanoma, head and neck, liver or kidney cancer. This chain joins TRBV5-4 and TRBJ2-6; possibly TRBD1 for D (6 bases). CDR3 sequence reads: CASSEDSRAGANVLTF. In nucleotides, the CDR3 is TGTGCCAGCAGCGAGGACAGCCGGGCTGGGGCCAACGTCCTGACTTTC.